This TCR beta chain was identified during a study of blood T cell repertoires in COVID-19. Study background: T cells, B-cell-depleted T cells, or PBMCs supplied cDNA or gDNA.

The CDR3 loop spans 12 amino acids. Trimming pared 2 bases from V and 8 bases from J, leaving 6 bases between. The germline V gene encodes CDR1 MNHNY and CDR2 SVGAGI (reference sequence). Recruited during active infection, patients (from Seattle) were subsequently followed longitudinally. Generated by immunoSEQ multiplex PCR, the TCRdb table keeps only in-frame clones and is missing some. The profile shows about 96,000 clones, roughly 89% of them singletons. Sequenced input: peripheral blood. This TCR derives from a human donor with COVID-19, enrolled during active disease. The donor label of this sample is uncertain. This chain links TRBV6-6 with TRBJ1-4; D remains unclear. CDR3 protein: CASSYLEEKLFF. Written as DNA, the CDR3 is TGTGCCAGCAGTTACCTAGAAGAAAAACTGTTTTTT.